Following are 5 T cell receptor beta chains from one sample sequenced in a study of blood T cell repertoires in COVID-19. The repertoire was sequenced with immunoSEQ multiplex PCR; TCRdb's copy has only in-frame clones and lacks some. The sample lists 300,000 to 350,000 clones, roughly 90% occurring once. Input material: peripheral blood. The receptors were gathered from a woman aged 30 to 39 with COVID-19, enrolled during active disease.

The chain employs TRBV21-1 and TRBJ2-5; the table's D gene call, TRBD1, was not cross checked with the DNA. TRBV21-1 is a listed pseudogene. The CDR3 runs 15 residues. DNA of the CDR3: TGTGCCAGCAGCAAATCTCCAGGGGGCAGTGAGACCCAGTACTTC. Its protein product is CASSKSPGGSETQYF.

The chain joins TRBV7-2 to TRBJ1-4, with D uncertain. V lost 0 bases and J 7 bases, leaving 9 bases between the germline ends. The CDR3 runs 14 residues. Looked up from germline, CDR1 is SGHTA and CDR2 is FQGNSA. The CDR3 bases are TGTGCCAGCAGCTTAGCTCCCGTCGTTGAAAAACTGTTTTTT. This translates into CASSLAPVVEKLFF.

The J gene is TRBJ2-7, the V gene TRBV27, with TRBD2 identical over 9 bases. V lost 5 bases to trimming and J lost 11 bases; unmatched junction nucleotides: 10. The CDR3 runs 13 residues. Germline V gives CDR1 MNHEY, CDR2 SMNVEV (reference sequence). CDR3 loop: CASSPSGRSIEYF. Here the CDR3 DNA reads TGTGCCAGCAGTCCAAGCGGGAGGAGTATCGAGTACTTC.

The rearrangement joins TRBV30 to TRBJ2-4; 8 nucleotides line up with TRBD2. V gave up 5 bases and J gave up 0 bases; unmatched junction bases: 6. The length of the CDR3 is 15 residues. Per germline, CDR1 GTSNPN and CDR2 SVGIG (reference sequence). CDR3 in DNA: TGTGCCTGGGGTAGCGGGGCGCTAGCCAAAAACATTCAGTACTTC. Translation gives CAWGSGALAKNIQYF.

V is TRBV27 and J is TRBJ1-6; 9 bases fit TRBD1. J was trimmed by 10 bases and V by 9 bases; bases with no gene match: 4. CDR1 and CDR2 from the germline V gene are MNHEY and SMNVEV (reference sequence). This CDR3 has 12 amino acids. The CDR3 DNA is TGTGCCAGTGGACAGGGGCAATCACCCCTCCACTTT. Translating gives CASGQGQSPLHF.